This T cell receptor beta chain was sequenced during a study of blood T cell repertoires in COVID-19. Per the original data handling: Counts of nucleated cells, estimated from reference gene primer amplification, were obtained. Produced via immunoSEQ multiplex PCR; TCRdb's table is partial and in-frame only. The V and J calls and clone size are taken from that table; D and trimming were inferred from the DNA. This sample yields some 220,000 clones, of which roughly 88% are seen a single time; approximately 10% belongs to the top ten. The material sequenced was peripheral blood. This receptor was taken from a man aged 50-59 years with active or convalescent COVID-19.

The DNA of the CDR3 is TGTGCCAGCCACCGGGTCTTCCTTGCAGATACGCAGTATTTT. This gives the protein CASHRVFLADTQYF. The chain has TRBV2 and TRBJ2-3; no reliable D call. The CDR3 length is 14 residues. The germline V gene has CDR1 SNHLY and CDR2 FYNNEI. V lost 8 bases, J lost 4 bases, and 16 bases lay in between.